The 8 T cell receptor beta chains given below trace back to one sample, sequenced in a study of read filtering for tumor transcriptome and immune sequencing. Molecular barcoded adaptors covering alpha/delta and beta/gamma chains were used on 400 ng RNA. TCRdb reanalysed the reads using MiXCR and keeps one entry per CDR3 protein. The sample holds 50,000 or so distinct CDR3 sequences, about 12% seen once. The sample was a population of CD138-negative cells sorted from bone marrow. These receptors all come from a donor at least 40 years old with multiple myeloma.

The sample holds many counts of this clonotype. V usage is TRBV20-1 and J usage is TRBJ1-1; maybe TRBD1 (5 bases). The CDR3 consists of 13 residues. V was cut by 5 bases and J by 6 bases, with 16 bases left in between. The germline V gene encodes CDR1 DFQATT and CDR2 SNEGSKA (reference sequence). The CDR3 here is CSARPGSFPEAFF. The CDR3 nucleotides read TGCAGTGCTCGACCAGGGTCGTTCCCTGAAGCTTTCTTT.

In this sample, this clonotype turned up a few times. The DNA of the CDR3 is TGCGCCAGCAGCCAGATTACAGGGGGCTTCGCAGATACGCAGTATTTT. Translation: CASSQITGGFADTQYF. The chain has TRBV4-1 and TRBJ2-3, with TRBD1 identical over 9 bases. Trimming cost V 3 bases and J 4 bases; bases outside gene matches: 8. This CDR3 is built from 16 residues. The germline V gene encodes CDR1 MGHRA and CDR2 YSYEKL.

The sample holds many counts of this clonotype. This rearrangement joins TRBV28 to TRBJ2-7, with D possibly being TRBD1 or TRBD2 (5 bases each). Deletions cut 6 bases from V and 4 bases from J, with 19 bases between. Germline V gene lookup returns CDR1 MDHEN and CDR2 SYDVKM. The CDR3 is made up of 15 amino acids. This CDR3 is CASSSLGTVGYEQYF. For the CDR3, the DNA is TGTGCCAGCAGCTCCCTCGGGACCGTCGGGTACGAGCAGTACTTC.

This clonotype was counted between two and nine times. The chain recombines TRBV20-1 with TRBJ2-1; a possible D gene is TRBD1 (6 bases). The CDR3 covers 17 residues. The germline gives CDR1 DFQATT, CDR2 SNEGSKA (reference sequence). Trimming stripped 1 base from V and 4 bases from J, with 20 bases between. The CDR3 is CSARVPVLRGTYNEQFF. In DNA form, the CDR3 reads TGCAGTGCTAGAGTTCCGGTACTCAGGGGAACTTACAATGAGCAGTTCTTC.

The V call is TRBV11-2, the J call TRBJ2-1, with D hard to call. The CDR3 covers 15 residues. The V gene lost 6 bases and the J gene lost 1 base, with 13 bases spanning the gap. CDR1 and CDR2 (germline): SGHAT, FQNNGV. The DNA for the CDR3 is TGTGCCAGCAGATCGTTACAGAGATCCTACAATGAGCAGTTCTTC. Translated: CASRSLQRSYNEQFF. The whole variable domain, remainder taken from reference TRBV11-2 and TRBJ2-1, is EAGVAQSPRYKIIEKRQSVAFWCNPISGHATLYWYQQILGQGPKLLIQFQNNGVVDDSQLPKDRFSAERLKGVDSTLKIQPAKLEDSAVYLCASRSLQRSYNEQFFGPGTRLTVL.

This clonotype has only a few counts. CDR3 sequence (DNA): TGTGCCAGCAGCCCCGCAAATGGGGGAGATACGCAGTATTTT. Its translation is CASSPANGGDTQYF. The chain employs TRBV6-6 and TRBJ2-3; D assignment may be TRBD1 or TRBD2 (5 bases each). This CDR3 contains 14 residues. The germline V gene encodes CDR1 MNHNY and CDR2 SVGAGI (reference sequence). Trimming took off 6 bases at V and 5 bases at J, with 15 bases between the two ends.

In this sample, this clonotype turned up many times. This sequence joins TRBV5-1 and TRBJ2-1, with D tentatively TRBD1 (6 bases). Germline V lookup: CDR1 SGHRS, CDR2 YFSETQ. CDR3 length: 12 residues. With 4 bases removed from V and 8 bases from J, the gap between germline ends came to 10 bases. For the CDR3, the DNA is TGCGCCAGCAGCCTGGACAGACATGAGCAGTTCTTC. Translated: CASSLDRHEQFF.

This clonotype has at least ten counts. This chain uses TRBV7-2 with TRBJ2-7; D is ambiguous. The CDR3 consists of 15 residues. CDR1 SGHTA and CDR2 FQGNSA come from the germline V gene. V was pared by 0 bases and J by 2 bases, with 11 bases between. CDR3 in DNA: TGTGCCAGCAGCTTAGCGGTTGGGCAGCCCTACGAGCAGTACTTC. This encodes CASSLAVGQPYEQYF.